These T cell receptor beta chains were read from a single sample in a study of blood T cell repertoires in COVID-19. Here immunoSEQ multiplex PCR was the method, and the copy in TCRdb shows in-frame clones only, minus some. The profile shows some 20,000 clones, roughly 86% of them singletons. Sequenced material: peripheral blood. The receptors come from a human donor in a cohort sampled during active COVID-19. Both conserved end residues are part of each CDR3.

v_gene	j_gene	len	CDR3aa
TRBV6-6	TRBJ2-7	15	CASWTSGTLGMGRYF
TRBV7-9	TRBJ1-5	15	CASSLAGDSNQPQHF
TRBV6-5	TRBJ1-4	13	CASNTGGREKLFF
TRBV12-3/TRBV12-4	TRBJ1-1	13	CASSLGQNTEAFF
TRBV30	TRBJ2-3	13	CAWNRGATDTQYF
TRBV28	TRBJ2-2	17	CASSHWAGRGRSGELFF
TRBV4-1	TRBJ1-5	16	CASSQEGGSLIGPQHF
TRBV12-3/TRBV12-4	TRBJ2-7	13	CASSIAGGYEQYF
TRBV6-1	TRBJ2-7	14	CASSEQGGRYEQYF
TRBV18	TRBJ2-3	12	CASSLLTDTQYF
TRBV5-3	TRBJ2-7	20	CARSFCVVGGGETDPYEQYF
TRBV5-1	TRBJ1-2	17	CASSLGQGASANYGYTF
TRBV27	TRBJ1-1	17	CASSYQGRVGRNTEAFF
TRBV19	TRBJ1-5	16	CASSISAGKSNQPQHF
TRBV5-1	TRBJ1-2	14	CASSLDRGGYGYTF
TRBV10-3	TRBJ2-5	14	CAISGSGGQETQYF
TRBV18	TRBJ1-4	15	CASSLRQATNEKLFF
TRBV27	TRBJ2-3	16	CASSLSGTSGADTQYF
TRBV4-1	TRBJ2-7	15	CASSLEASGSYEQYF
TRBV30	TRBJ1-1	15	CAWSVSTGMNTEAFF
TRBV5-6	TRBJ2-5	14	CASSLARSEETQYF
TRBV10-3	TRBJ2-2	15	CAISESSGWTGELFF
TRBV19	TRBJ2-3	14	CASRTSGGTDTQYF
TRBV4-1	TRBJ2-1	18	CASSHEAGGGRVYNEQFF
TRBV15	TRBJ1-6	13	CATAQGRNSPLHF
TRBV2	TRBJ1-5	15	CASRGGGFGNQPQHF
TRBV27	TRBJ1-1	13	CASSLTGRSEAFF
TRBV5-1	TRBJ1-2	14	CASSLPETNYGYTF
TRBV9	TRBJ2-5	14	CASSVGGGQETQYF
TRBV5-4	TRBJ1-1	16	CASSRGQGKGDTEAFF
TRBV30	TRBJ1-3	13	CAWSRRSERTIYF
TRBV11-2	TRBJ2-7	13	CASSPGTGGEQYF
TRBV18	TRBJ1-5	17	CASSPNRGGPGNQPQHF
TRBV15	TRBJ2-1	16	CATSRDRSGRNDEQFF
TRBV3-1/TRBV3-2	TRBJ2-3	13	CASSQAGGDTQYF
TRBV19	TRBJ1-1	14	CASTSMTGRAEAFF
TRBV25-1	TRBJ2-1	16	CASRKAGTGGGHEQFF
TRBV10-3	TRBJ2-5	15	CAISYDRAGQETQYF
TRBV27	TRBJ2-3	16	CASSFYGLARADTQYF
TRBV2	TRBJ2-5	16	CASSRDRPTKGETQYF
TRBV7-6	TRBJ2-7	14	CASSLDGSSYEQYF
TRBV11-3	TRBJ2-1	16	CASSSKRDSPAGEQFF
TRBV27	TRBJ1-2	17	CASSLSMGQGPVSGYTF
TRBV5-4	TRBJ1-2	15	CASSLNSGSYYGYTF
TRBV28	TRBJ1-3	15	CASSARQFAGNTIYF
TRBV28	TRBJ2-7	18	CASSSPSRGQGAFYEQYF
TRBV28	TRBJ1-5	14	CASSDPGQGTPQHF
TRBV19	TRBJ2-5	13	CASSIAGGETQYF
TRBV6-5	TRBJ1-2	11	CASSPTFGYTF
TRBV5-1	TRBJ1-2	13	CASSQPDRAGYTF
TRBV10-3	TRBJ2-3	13	CAATTGVTDTQYF